Below, one T cell receptor (beta chain) is given with its context. An end of the junction does not agree with germline; a read error may underlie this. The method was immunoSEQ multiplex PCR; TCRdb's version includes in-frame clones alone and lacks a portion of them. The sample consists of about 380,000 clones, 88% of them appearing once. This sample was included in a study of blood T cell repertoires in COVID-19. The CDR3 covers 12 residues. Germline V gene lookup returns CDR1 SNHLY and CDR2 FYNNEI. Sample: PBMCs or T cells enriched from blood (not recorded which). The V gene is TRBV2, the J gene TRBJ1-1; D perhaps matches TRBD1 (5 bases). The origin of this receptor is a woman under 30 who had recovered from COVID-19. The CDR3 spells CASSEEGAGRVF. DNA for the CDR3: TGTGCCAGCAGTGAAGAAGGGGCAGGGCGAGTCTTT.